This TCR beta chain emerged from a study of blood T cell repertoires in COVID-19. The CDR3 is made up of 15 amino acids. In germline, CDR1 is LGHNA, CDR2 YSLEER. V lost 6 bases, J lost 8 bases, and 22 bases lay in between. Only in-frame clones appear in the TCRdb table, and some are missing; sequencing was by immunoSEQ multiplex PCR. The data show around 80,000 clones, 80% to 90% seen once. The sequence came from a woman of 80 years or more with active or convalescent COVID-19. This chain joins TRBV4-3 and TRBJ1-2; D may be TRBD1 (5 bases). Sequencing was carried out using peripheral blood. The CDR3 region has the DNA TGCGCCAGCAGTCAGGCCGGGGGGGGGACCCTGGGCTACACCTTC. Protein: CASSQAGGGTLGYTF.